This TCR beta chain was obtained from a study of blood T cell repertoires in COVID-19. About the study: The cDNA or gDNA used as material had been derived from T cells, B-cell-depleted T cells, or PBMCs.

Only in-frame clones appear in the TCRdb table, and some are missing; sequencing was by immunoSEQ multiplex PCR. The table includes about 74,000 clones, about 80% detected once. This CDR3 is built from 18 residues. With V trimmed by 0 bases and J by 0 bases, 4 bases remained unmatched. Germline V gives CDR1 SGHRS, CDR2 YFSETQ. Material: peripheral blood. The sequence derives from a man at least 80 years old with acute or convalescent COVID-19. The rearrangement joins TRBV5-1 to TRBJ2-4; 12 bases line up with TRBD2. CDR3 nucleotide sequence: TGCGCCAGCAGCTTGGGACTAGCGGGAGCTTTAGCCAAAAACATTCAGTACTTC. This gives the protein CASSLGLAGALAKNIQYF. The full variable domain, with the rest looked up from reference TRBV5-1 and TRBJ2-4, is KAGVTQTPRYLIKTRGQQVTLSCSPISGHRSVSWYQQTPGQGLQFLFEYFSETQRNKGNFPGRFSGRQFSNSRSEMNVSTLELGDSALYLCASSLGLAGALAKNIQYFGAGTRLSVL.